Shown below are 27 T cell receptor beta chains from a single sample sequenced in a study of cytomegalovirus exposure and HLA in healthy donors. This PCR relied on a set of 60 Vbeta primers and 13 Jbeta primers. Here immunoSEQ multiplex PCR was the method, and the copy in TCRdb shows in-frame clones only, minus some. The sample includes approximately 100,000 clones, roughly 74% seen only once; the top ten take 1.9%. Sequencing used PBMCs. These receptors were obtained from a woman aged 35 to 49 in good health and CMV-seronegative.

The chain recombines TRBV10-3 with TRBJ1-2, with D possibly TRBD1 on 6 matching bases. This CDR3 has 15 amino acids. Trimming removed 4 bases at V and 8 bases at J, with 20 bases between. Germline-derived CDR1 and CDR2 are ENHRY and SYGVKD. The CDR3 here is CAISGGRDTRSGYTF. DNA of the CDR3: TGTGCCATCAGTGGTGGTCGGGACACCCGAAGCGGCTACACCTTC.

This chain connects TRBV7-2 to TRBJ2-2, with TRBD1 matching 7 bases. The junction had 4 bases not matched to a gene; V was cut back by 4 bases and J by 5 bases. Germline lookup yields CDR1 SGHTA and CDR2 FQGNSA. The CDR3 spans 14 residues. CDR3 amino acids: CASSWGRGTGELFF. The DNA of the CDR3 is TGTGCCAGCAGCTGGGGCAGGGGGACCGGGGAGCTGTTTTTT.

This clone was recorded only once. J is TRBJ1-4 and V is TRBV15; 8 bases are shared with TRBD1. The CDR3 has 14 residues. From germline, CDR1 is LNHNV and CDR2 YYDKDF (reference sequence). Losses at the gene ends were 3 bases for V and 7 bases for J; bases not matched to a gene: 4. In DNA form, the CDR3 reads TGTGCCACCAGCAGGGACAGGGAGGGTGAAAAACTGTTTTTT. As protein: CATSRDREGEKLFF. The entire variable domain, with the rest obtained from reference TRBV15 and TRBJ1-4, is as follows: DAMVIQNPRYQVTQFGKPVTLSCSQTLNHNVMYWYQQKSSQAPKLLFHYYDKDFNNEADTPDNFQSRRPNTSFCFLDIRSPGLGDTAMYLCATSRDREGEKLFFGSGTQLSVL.

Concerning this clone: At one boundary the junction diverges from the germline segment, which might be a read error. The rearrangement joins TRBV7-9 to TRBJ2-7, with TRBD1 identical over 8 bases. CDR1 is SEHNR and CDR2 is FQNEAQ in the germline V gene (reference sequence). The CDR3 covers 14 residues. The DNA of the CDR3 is TGTTCCAGCAGCTTTAGACAGGGGACCTACGAGCAGTACTTC. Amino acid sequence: CSSSFRQGTYEQYF.

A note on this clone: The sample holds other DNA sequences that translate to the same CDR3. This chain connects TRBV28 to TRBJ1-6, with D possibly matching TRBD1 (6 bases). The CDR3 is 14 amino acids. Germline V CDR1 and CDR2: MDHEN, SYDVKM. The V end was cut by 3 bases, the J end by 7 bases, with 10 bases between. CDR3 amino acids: CASSFTGINSPLHF. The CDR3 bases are TGTGCCAGCAGTTTCACAGGGATCAATTCACCCCTCCACTTT. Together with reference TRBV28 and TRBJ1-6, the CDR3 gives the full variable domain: DVKVTQSSRYLVKRTGEKVFLECVQDMDHENMFWYRQDPGLGLRLIYFSYDVKMKEKGDIPEGYSVSREKKERFSLILESASTNQTSMYLCASSFTGINSPLHFGNGTRLTVT.

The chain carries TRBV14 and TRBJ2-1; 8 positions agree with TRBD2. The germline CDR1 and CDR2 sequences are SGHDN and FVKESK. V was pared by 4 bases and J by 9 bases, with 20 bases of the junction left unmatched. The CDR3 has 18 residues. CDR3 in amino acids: CASSPHPAGGYGSGEQFF. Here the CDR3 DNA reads TGTGCCAGCAGCCCCCACCCGGCGGGAGGATACGGTTCCGGTGAGCAGTTCTTC.

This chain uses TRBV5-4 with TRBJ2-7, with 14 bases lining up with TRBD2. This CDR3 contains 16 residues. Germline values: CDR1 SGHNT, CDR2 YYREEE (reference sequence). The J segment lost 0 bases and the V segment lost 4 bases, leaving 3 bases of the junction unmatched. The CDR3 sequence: CASSDGTSGGSYEQYF. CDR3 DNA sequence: TGTGCCAGCAGCGACGGGACTAGCGGGGGCTCCTACGAGCAGTACTTC. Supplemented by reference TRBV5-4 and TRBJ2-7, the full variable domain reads ETGVTQSPTHLIKTRGQQVTLRCSSQSGHNTVSWYQQALGQGPQFIFQYYREEENGRGNFPPRFSGLQFPNYSSELNVNALELDDSALYLCASSDGTSGGSYEQYFGPGTRLTVT.

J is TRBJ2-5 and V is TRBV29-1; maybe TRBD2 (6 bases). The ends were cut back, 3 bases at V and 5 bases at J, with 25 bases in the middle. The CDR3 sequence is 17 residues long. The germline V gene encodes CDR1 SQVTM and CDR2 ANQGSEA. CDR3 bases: TGCAGCGTTGATGAGGTTTCGTTGGCGGGACCGTGGGAGACCCAGTACTTC. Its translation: CSVDEVSLAGPWETQYF.

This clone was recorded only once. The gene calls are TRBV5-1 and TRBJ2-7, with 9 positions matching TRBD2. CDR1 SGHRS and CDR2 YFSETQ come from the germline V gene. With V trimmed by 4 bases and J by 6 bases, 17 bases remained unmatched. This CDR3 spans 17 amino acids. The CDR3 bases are TGCGCCAGCAGCGCCTTAGGGGCGGGAGGGCTATCCACCGAGCAGTACTTC. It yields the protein CASSALGAGGLSTEQYF.

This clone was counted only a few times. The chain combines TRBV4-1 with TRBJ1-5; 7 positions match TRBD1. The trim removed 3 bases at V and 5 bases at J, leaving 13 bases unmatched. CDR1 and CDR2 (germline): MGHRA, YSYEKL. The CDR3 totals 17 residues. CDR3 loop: CASSHASPGQKYQPQHF. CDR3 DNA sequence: TGCGCCAGCAGCCATGCCTCTCCGGGACAGAAGTATCAGCCCCAGCATTTT.

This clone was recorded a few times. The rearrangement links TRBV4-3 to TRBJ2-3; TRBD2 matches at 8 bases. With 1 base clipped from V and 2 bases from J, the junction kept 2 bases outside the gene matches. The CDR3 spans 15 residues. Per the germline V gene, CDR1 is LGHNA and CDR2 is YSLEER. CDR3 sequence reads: CASSQAGGPTDTQYF. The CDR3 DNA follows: TGCGCCAGCAGCCAAGCGGGGGGGCCCACAGATACGCAGTATTTT.

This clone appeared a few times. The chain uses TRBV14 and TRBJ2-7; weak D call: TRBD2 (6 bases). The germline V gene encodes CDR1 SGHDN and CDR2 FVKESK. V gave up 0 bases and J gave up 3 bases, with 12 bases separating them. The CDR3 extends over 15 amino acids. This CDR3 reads CASSQDGSGVYEQYF. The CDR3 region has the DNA TGTGCCAGCAGCCAAGATGGTAGCGGAGTCTACGAGCAGTACTTC.

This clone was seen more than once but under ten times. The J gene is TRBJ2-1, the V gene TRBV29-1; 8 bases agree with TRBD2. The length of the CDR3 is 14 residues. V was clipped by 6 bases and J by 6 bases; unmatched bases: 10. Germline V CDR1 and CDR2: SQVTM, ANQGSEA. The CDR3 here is CSVPGLGGPNEQFF. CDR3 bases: TGCAGCGTACCGGGACTAGGGGGGCCCAATGAGCAGTTCTTC.

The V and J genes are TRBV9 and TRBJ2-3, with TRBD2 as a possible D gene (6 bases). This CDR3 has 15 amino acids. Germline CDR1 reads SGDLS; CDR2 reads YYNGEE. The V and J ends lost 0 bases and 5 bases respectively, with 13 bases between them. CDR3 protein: CASSVVEGLGDTQYF. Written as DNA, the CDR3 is TGTGCCAGCAGCGTAGTGGAGGGCCTAGGAGATACGCAGTATTTT.

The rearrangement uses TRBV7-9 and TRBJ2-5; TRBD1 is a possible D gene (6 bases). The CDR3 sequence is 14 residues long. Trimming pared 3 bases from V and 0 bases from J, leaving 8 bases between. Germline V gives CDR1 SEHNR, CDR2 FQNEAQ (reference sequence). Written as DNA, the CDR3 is TGTGCCAGCAGCTTGGGGGCAGACCAAGAGACCCAGTACTTC. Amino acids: CASSLGADQETQYF.

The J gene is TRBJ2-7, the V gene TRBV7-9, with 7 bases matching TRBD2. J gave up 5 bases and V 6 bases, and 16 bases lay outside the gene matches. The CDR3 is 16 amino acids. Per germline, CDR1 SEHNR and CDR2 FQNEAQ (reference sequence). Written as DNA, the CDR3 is TGTGCCAGCAGTCATCTTAAATCGCGGGAGCTAGACGAGCAGTACTTC. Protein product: CASSHLKSRELDEQYF.

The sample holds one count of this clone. The CDR3 bases are TGTGCCAGTAGTATAACGGGAGCGGGTCCAGATACGCAGTATTTT. Translation: CASSITGAGPDTQYF. This rearrangement joins TRBV19 to TRBJ2-3; possible D gene TRBD2, 6 bases. Germline V gene lookup returns CDR1 LNHDA and CDR2 SQIVND (reference sequence). CDR3 size: 15 residues. V was clipped by 2 bases and J by 4 bases, with 13 bases between them.

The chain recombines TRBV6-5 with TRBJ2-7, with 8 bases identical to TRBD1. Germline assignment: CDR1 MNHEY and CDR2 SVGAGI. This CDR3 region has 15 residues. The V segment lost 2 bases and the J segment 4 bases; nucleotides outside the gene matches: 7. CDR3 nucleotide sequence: TGTGCCAGCAGTTACGGGCAGGGGGCTTTTTACGAGCAGTACTTC. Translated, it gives CASSYGQGAFYEQYF.

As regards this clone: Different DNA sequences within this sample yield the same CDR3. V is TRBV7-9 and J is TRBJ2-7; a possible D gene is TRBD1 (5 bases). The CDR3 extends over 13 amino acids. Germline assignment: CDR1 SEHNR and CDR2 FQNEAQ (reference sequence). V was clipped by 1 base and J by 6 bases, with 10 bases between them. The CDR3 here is CASSLDTGAEQYF. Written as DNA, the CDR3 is TGTGCCAGCAGCTTAGATACAGGTGCCGAGCAGTACTTC.

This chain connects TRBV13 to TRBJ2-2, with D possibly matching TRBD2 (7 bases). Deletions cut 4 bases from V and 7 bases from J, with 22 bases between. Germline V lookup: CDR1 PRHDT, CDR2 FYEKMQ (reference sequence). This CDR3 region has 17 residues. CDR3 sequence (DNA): TGTGCCAGCAGCTCCTTGGGGGGGGCAGTTAGCAGCGGGGAGCTGTTTTTT. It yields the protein CASSSLGGAVSSGELFF.

The CDR3 spells CASSLGPSGRDTQYF. The CDR3 DNA reads as TGCGCCAGCAGCTTGGGCCCTAGCGGGCGGGATACGCAGTATTTT. The rearrangement uses TRBV5-1 and TRBJ2-3, with 8 bases identical to TRBD2. J gave up 6 bases and V 0 bases, and 6 bases lay outside the gene matches. In germline, CDR1 is SGHRS, CDR2 YFSETQ. CDR3 length: 15 amino acids. Combining the CDR3 with reference TRBV5-1 and TRBJ2-3 gives the whole variable domain KAGVTQTPRYLIKTRGQQVTLSCSPISGHRSVSWYQQTPGQGLQFLFEYFSETQRNKGNFPGRFSGRQFSNSRSEMNVSTLELGDSALYLCASSLGPSGRDTQYFGPGTRLTVL.

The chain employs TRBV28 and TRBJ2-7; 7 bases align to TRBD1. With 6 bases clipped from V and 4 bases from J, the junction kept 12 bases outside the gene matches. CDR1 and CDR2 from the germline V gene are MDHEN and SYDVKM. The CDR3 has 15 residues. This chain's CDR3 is CASRTGFHSVYEQYF. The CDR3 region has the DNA TGTGCCAGCAGGACAGGGTTTCACTCGGTTTACGAGCAGTACTTC.

The CDR3 DNA is TGTGCCAGTAGTATAGATGTAACATACGAGCAGTACTTC. Translated: CASSIDVTYEQYF. V is TRBV19 and J is TRBJ2-7, with no clear D. Trimming cost V 0 bases and J 4 bases, with 7 bases left between them. CDR3 length equals 13 residues. Germline values: CDR1 LNHDA, CDR2 SQIVND (reference sequence).

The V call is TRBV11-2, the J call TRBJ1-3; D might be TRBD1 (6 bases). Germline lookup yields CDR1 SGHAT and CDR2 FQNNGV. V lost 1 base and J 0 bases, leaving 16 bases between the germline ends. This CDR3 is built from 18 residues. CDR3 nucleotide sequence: TGTGCCAGCAGCTTAGTAGGGGGAAGACAGATCTCTGGAAACACCATATATTTT. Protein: CASSLVGGRQISGNTIYF.

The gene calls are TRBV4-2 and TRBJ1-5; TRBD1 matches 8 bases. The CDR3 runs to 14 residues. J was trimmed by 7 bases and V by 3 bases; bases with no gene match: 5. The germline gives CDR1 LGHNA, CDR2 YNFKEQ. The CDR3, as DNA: TGTGCCAGCAGCCAGGACAGGGTTTGGCAGCCCCAGCATTTT. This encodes CASSQDRVWQPQHF.

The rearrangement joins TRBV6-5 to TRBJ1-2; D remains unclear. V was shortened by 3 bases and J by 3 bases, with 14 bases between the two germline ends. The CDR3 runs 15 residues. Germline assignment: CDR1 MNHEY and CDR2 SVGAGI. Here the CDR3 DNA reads TGTGCCAGCAGTTATGACGGGGAAGGGTACTATGGCTACACCTTC. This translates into CASSYDGEGYYGYTF.

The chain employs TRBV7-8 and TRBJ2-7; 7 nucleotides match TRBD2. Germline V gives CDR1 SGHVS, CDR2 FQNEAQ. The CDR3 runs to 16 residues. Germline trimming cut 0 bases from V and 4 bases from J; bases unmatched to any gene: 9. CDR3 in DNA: TGTGCCAGCAGCTTAGCCCTCGCTAGCGGATATTACGAGCAGTACTTC. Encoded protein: CASSLALASGYYEQYF. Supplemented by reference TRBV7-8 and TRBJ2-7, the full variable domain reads GAGVSQSPRYKVAKRGQDVALRCDPISGHVSLFWYQQALGQGPEFLTYFQNEAQLDKSGLPSDRFFAERPEGSVSTLKIQRTQQEDSAVYLCASSLALASGYYEQYFGPGTRLTVT.